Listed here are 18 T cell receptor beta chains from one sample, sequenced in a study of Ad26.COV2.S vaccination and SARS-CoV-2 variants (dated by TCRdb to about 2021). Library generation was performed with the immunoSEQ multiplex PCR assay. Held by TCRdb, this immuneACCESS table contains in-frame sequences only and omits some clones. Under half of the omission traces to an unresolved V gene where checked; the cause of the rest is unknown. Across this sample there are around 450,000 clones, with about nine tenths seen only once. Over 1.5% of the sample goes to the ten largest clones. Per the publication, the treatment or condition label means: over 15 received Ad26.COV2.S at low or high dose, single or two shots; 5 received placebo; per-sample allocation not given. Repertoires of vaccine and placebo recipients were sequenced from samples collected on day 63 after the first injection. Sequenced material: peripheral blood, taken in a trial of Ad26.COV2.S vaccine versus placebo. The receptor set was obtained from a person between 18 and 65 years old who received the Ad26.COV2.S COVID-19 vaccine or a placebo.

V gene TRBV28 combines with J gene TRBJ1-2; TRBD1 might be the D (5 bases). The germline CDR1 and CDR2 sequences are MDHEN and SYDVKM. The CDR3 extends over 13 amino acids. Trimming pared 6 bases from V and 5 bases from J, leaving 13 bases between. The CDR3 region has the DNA TGTGCCAGCAGCCGTGGGGCCCCTTATGGCTACACCTTC. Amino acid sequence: CASSRGAPYGYTF.

CDR3 protein: CASSRGSNEQFF. DNA for the CDR3: TGTGCCAGCAGTAGGGGGTCAAATGAGCAGTTCTTC. The chain couples TRBV6-5 to TRBJ2-1, with a tentative D call TRBD1 (6 bases). V was cut by 5 bases and J by 7 bases, with 9 bases left in between. Germline CDR1 reads MNHEY; CDR2 reads SVGAGI. The CDR3 totals 12 residues.

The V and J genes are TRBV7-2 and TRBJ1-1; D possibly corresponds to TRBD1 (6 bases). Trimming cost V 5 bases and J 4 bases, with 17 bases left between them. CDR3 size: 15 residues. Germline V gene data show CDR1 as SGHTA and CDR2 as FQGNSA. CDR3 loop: CASSRPNKGGTEAFF. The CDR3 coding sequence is TGTGCCAGCAGCCGTCCAAACAAAGGGGGCACTGAAGCTTTCTTT.

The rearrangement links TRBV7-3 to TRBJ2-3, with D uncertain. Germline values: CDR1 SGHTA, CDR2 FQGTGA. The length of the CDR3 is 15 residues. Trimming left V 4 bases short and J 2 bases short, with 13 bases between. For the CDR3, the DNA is TGTGCCAGCAGCTCCCGTGAAGAGAACACAGATACGCAGTATTTT. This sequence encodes CASSSREENTDTQYF. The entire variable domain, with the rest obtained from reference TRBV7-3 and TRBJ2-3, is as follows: GAGVSQTPSNKVTEKGKYVELRCDPISGHTALYWYRQSLGQGPEFLIYFQGTGAADDSGLPNDRFFAVRPEGSVSTLKIQRTERGDSAVYLCASSSREENTDTQYFGPGTRLTVL.

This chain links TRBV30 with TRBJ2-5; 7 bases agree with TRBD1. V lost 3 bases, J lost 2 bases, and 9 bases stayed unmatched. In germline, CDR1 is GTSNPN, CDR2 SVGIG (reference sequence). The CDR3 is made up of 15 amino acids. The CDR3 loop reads CAWSSQGMRQETQYF. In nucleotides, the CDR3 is TGTGCCTGGAGCTCACAGGGGATGAGGCAAGAGACCCAGTACTTC.

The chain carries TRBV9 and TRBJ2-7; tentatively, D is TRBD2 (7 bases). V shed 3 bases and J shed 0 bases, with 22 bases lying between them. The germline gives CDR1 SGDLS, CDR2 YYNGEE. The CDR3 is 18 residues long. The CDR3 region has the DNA TGTGCCAGCAGCGCCGAGGGGGGGGCCACAGGGCACTCCTACGAGCAGTACTTC. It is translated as CASSAEGGATGHSYEQYF.

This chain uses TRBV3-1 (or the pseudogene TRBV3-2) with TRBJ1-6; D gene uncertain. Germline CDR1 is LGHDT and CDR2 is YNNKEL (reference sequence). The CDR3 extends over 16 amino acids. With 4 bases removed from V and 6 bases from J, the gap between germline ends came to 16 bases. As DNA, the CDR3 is TGTGCCAGCAGCCTGGATGCGCGGATGAGTAATTCACCCCTCCACTTT. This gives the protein CASSLDARMSNSPLHF.

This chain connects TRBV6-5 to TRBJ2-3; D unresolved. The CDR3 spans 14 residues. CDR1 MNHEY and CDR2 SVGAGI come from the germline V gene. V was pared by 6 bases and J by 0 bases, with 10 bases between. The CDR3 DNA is TGTGCCAGCAGGATTCCCCCTAGCACAGATACGCAGTATTTT. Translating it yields CASRIPPSTDTQYF.

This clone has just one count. The CDR3 sequence is CASSLALPGSPLHF. The CDR3 DNA is TGTGCCAGCAGCTTGGCGCTGCCAGGTTCACCCCTCCACTTT. The rearrangement links TRBV11-2 to TRBJ1-6; D uncertain. Trimming took 3 bases from V and 9 from J, leaving 12 bases between them. The germline CDR1 and CDR2 sequences are SGHAT and FQNNGV. The CDR3 has 14 residues.

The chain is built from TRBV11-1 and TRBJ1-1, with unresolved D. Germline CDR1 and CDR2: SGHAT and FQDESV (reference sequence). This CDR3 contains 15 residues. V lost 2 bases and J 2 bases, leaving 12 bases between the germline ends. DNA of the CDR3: TGTGCCAGCAGCTTAACAGCGGGATTCAACACTGAAGCTTTCTTT. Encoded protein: CASSLTAGFNTEAFF.

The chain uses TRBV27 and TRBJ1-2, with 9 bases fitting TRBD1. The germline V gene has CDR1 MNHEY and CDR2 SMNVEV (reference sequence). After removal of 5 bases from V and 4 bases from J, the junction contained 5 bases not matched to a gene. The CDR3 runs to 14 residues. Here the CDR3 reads CASSERTGAYGYTF. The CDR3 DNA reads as TGTGCCAGCAGTGAACGGACAGGGGCCTATGGCTACACCTTC.

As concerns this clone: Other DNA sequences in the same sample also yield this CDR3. CDR3 in amino acids: CASSVGGELFF. The CDR3 nucleotides are TGTGCCAGCAGCGTAGGCGGGGAGCTGTTTTTT. The rearrangement links TRBV9 to TRBJ2-2; D gene uncertain. Germline-derived CDR1 and CDR2 are SGDLS and YYNGEE. The CDR3 consists of 11 residues. Trimming pared 0 bases from V and 7 bases from J, leaving 1 base between. Variable domain in full (rest from reference TRBV9 and TRBJ2-2): DSGVTQTPKHLITATGQRVTLRCSPRSGDLSVYWYQQSLDQGLQFLIQYYNGEERAKGNILERFSAQQFPDLHSELNLSSLELGDSALYFCASSVGGELFFGEGSRLTVL.

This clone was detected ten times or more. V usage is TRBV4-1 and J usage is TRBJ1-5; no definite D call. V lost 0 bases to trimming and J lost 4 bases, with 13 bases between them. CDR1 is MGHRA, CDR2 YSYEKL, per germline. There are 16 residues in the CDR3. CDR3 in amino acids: CASSQDGGIGNQPQHF. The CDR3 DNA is TGCGCCAGCAGCCAAGACGGCGGTATTGGGAATCAGCCCCAGCATTTT.

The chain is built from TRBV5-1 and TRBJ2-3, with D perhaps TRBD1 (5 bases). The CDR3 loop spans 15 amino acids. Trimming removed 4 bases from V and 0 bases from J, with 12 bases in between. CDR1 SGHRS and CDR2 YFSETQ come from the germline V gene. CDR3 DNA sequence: TGCGCCAGCAGCCTCGACAGTGCTAGCACAGATACGCAGTATTTT. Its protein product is CASSLDSASTDTQYF.

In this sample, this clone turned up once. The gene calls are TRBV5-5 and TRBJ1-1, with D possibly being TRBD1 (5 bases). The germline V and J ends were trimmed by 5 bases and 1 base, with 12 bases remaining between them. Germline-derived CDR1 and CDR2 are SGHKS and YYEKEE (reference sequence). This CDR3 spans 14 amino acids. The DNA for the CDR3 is TGTGCCAGCAGGCCGGGACTCCAGAACACTGAAGCTTTCTTT. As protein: CASRPGLQNTEAFF.

CDR3 sequence (DNA): TGTGCCAGCAGCCAAGAAAGTCCTCGGCAGGACTTGGGGGGAGAGCAGTACTTC. This translates into CASSQESPRQDLGGEQYF. The rearrangement joins TRBV4-2 to TRBJ2-7; a possible D gene is TRBD2 (6 bases). The CDR3 consists of 18 residues. Trimming left V 0 bases short and J 7 bases short, with 25 bases between. The germline V gene encodes CDR1 LGHNA and CDR2 YNFKEQ.

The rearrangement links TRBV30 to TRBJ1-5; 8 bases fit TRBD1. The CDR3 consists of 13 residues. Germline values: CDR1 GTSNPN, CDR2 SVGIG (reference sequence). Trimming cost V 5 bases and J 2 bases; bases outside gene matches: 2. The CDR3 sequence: CAWGTGGNQPQHF. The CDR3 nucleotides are TGTGCCTGGGGGACAGGCGGCAATCAGCCCCAGCATTTT.

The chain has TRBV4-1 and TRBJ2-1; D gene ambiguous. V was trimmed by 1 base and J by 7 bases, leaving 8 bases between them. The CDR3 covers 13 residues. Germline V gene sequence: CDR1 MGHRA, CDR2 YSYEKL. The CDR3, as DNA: TGCGCCAGCAGCCAAGTCCAGCGAAATGAGCAGTTCTTC. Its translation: CASSQVQRNEQFF.